Presented here are 25 T cell receptor beta chains from one specimen sequenced in a study of blood T cell repertoires in COVID-19. Produced via immunoSEQ multiplex PCR; TCRdb's table is partial and in-frame only. In the table there are around 280,000 clones, around nine tenths of which are singletons. The sequenced sample consisted of PBMCs or T cells enriched from blood (not recorded which). The receptors were sampled from a woman in her 40s who had recovered from COVID-19.

V and J are TRBV7-9 and TRBJ2-7, with D tentatively TRBD1 (6 bases). Germline V gene lookup returns CDR1 SEHNR and CDR2 FQNEAQ (reference sequence). The CDR3 spans 16 residues. The V end was cut by 5 bases, the J end by 1 base, with 18 bases between. The CDR3 DNA sequence: TGTGCCAGCAGCCCTCCCACAGGGTACAAATCCTACGAGCAGTACTTC. Residues: CASSPPTGYKSYEQYF. The variable domain in full, with the rest retrieved from reference TRBV7-9 and TRBJ2-7, is DTGVSQNPRHKITKRGQNVTFRCDPISEHNRLYWYRQTLGQGPEFLTYFQNEAQLEKSRLLSDRFSAERPKGSFSTLEIQRTEQGDSAMYLCASSPPTGYKSYEQYFGPGTRLTVT.

The table lists this clone with a count of one. The chain links TRBV5-1 to TRBJ1-6; possible D gene TRBD1, 6 bases. Germline CDR1 SGHRS, CDR2 YFSETQ. The CDR3 consists of 15 residues. Trimming took off 3 bases at V and 10 bases at J, with 17 bases between the two ends. As DNA, the CDR3 is TGCGCCAGCAGCTCATCGCCAGGGGAAAAGTCACCCCTCCACTTT. Translation: CASSSSPGEKSPLHF.

The genes are TRBV4-2 and TRBJ1-6; 9 bases are shared with TRBD1. The V and J ends lost 4 bases and 7 bases, in that order; junction bases with no gene match: 20. The CDR3 length is 20 residues. Germline CDR1 is LGHNA and CDR2 is YNFKEQ. The CDR3 spells CASSRSGQGRRPSRNSPLHF. The CDR3 DNA follows: TGTGCCAGCAGCCGGAGCGGACAGGGGCGCCGTCCCTCCAGGAATTCACCCCTCCACTTT.

This clone was recorded a few times. The J gene is TRBJ1-5, the V gene TRBV27; D not resolved. Trimming took off 6 bases at V and 0 bases at J, with 21 bases between the two ends. This CDR3 spans 18 amino acids. Germline assignment: CDR1 MNHEY and CDR2 SMNVEV (reference sequence). CDR3 sequence (DNA): TGTGCCAGCAGGCCCGCGGGCATCCCGCGCCATAGCAATCAGCCCCAGCATTTT. Translating gives CASRPAGIPRHSNQPQHF.

The rearrangement links TRBV19 to TRBJ2-1, with 9 bases aligning to TRBD2. The CDR3 runs to 18 residues. The germline CDR1 and CDR2 sequences are LNHDA and SQIVND (reference sequence). Trimming cost V 5 bases and J 0 bases; bases outside gene matches: 11. The CDR3 spells CASSLGGSGGSSYNEQFF. DNA for the CDR3: TGTGCCAGTAGTCTCGGGGGTAGCGGGGGCAGCTCCTACAATGAGCAGTTCTTC.

V is TRBV11-3 and J is TRBJ2-3, with 11 bases that match TRBD2. The V segment lost 5 bases and the J segment 4 bases; nucleotides outside the gene matches: 11. CDR1 and CDR2 from the germline V gene are SGHNT and YENEEA. This CDR3 spans 17 amino acids. The CDR3: CASSPGTTSGSADTQYF. For the CDR3, the DNA is TGTGCCAGCAGCCCCGGAACAACTAGCGGGAGTGCAGATACGCAGTATTTT.

The chain links TRBV5-1 to TRBJ1-6; no clear D gene. CDR3 length: 15 amino acids. Germline CDR1 is SGHRS and CDR2 is YFSETQ. V was pared by 4 bases and J by 6 bases, with 14 bases between. This chain's CDR3 is CASSLHSHSNSPLHF. In nucleotides, the CDR3 is TGCGCCAGCAGCCTCCACAGCCACAGTAATTCACCCCTCCACTTT.

This clone was picked up one time. The chain couples TRBV29-1 to TRBJ2-5, with D possibly TRBD1 on 6 matching bases. In germline, CDR1 is SQVTM, CDR2 ANQGSEA. The length of the CDR3 is 12 residues. V was trimmed by 0 bases and J by 5 bases, leaving 7 bases between them. CDR3 region: CSVEDRGETQYF. DNA for the CDR3: TGCAGCGTTGAAGACAGGGGCGAGACCCAGTACTTC.

The chain uses TRBV5-1 and TRBJ1-5; D call uncertain. V dropped 3 bases and J dropped 2 bases, with 6 bases sitting between them. The CDR3 runs 13 residues. Germline V gene sequence: CDR1 SGHRS, CDR2 YFSETQ. CDR3 protein: CASSYSGNQPQHF. The DNA of the CDR3 is TGCGCCAGCAGCTATTCAGGCAATCAGCCCCAGCATTTT.

J is TRBJ2-7 and V is TRBV4-2; D is unclear. This CDR3 contains 15 residues. The V end lost 2 bases, the J end lost 5 bases, and 16 bases lay between the germline ends. Germline values: CDR1 LGHNA, CDR2 YNFKEQ. The CDR3 loop reads CASSQSTLSDNEQYF. The CDR3 coding sequence is TGTGCCAGCAGCCAAAGTACCCTTTCTGACAACGAGCAGTACTTC.

The rearrangement uses TRBV23-1 and TRBJ1-1, with D possibly TRBD1 on 5 matching bases. TRBV23-1 is known as an ORF, though its function is uncertain. The CDR3 length is 14 residues. V lost 4 bases to trimming and J lost 0 bases, with 9 bases between them. CDR3 sequence (DNA): TGCGCCAGCAGTCTGGGGCGTGTGAACACTGAAGCTTTCTTT. Its protein is CASSLGRVNTEAFF.

DNA of the CDR3: TGCGCCAGCAGCCCACAGTCCCTCACTGAGGATACGCAGTATTTT. It encodes CASSPQSLTEDTQYF. This chain links TRBV4-3 with TRBJ2-3; D unclear. Germline V gene data show CDR1 as LGHNA and CDR2 as YSLEER. This CDR3 comprises 15 residues. The V gene lost 4 bases and the J gene lost 6 bases, with 17 bases spanning the gap.

The gene calls are TRBV7-3 and TRBJ2-1, with 10 bases fitting TRBD2. This CDR3 spans 16 amino acids. Germline CDR1 SGHTA, CDR2 FQGTGA. The J segment lost 7 bases and the V segment lost 2 bases, leaving 8 bases of the junction unmatched. For the CDR3, the DNA is TGTGCCAGCAGCTTATCGGGAGCGGGAGGGTCTAATGAGCAGTTCTTC. Residues: CASSLSGAGGSNEQFF.

V gene TRBV7-8 combines with J gene TRBJ1-4, with TRBD1 identical over 9 bases. V lost 1 base to trimming and J lost 1 base; unmatched junction nucleotides: 1. From germline, CDR1 is SGHVS and CDR2 FQNEAQ. The CDR3 has 16 amino acids. CDR3 in DNA: TGTGCCAGCAGCTTAGGGACAGGGGAAACTAATGAAAAACTGTTTTTT. Amino acids: CASSLGTGETNEKLFF.

This clone was detected only a few times. This sequence joins TRBV4-3 and TRBJ2-7; 8 bases map to TRBD2. CDR1 is LGHNA and CDR2 is YSLEER in the germline V gene. J was trimmed by 0 bases and V by 1 base; bases with no gene match: 14. This CDR3 contains 19 residues. The CDR3 loop reads CASSQGINWREVPSYEQYF. CDR3 DNA sequence: TGCGCCAGCAGCCAAGGAATTAACTGGCGGGAGGTGCCCTCCTACGAGCAGTACTTC.

The rearrangement links TRBV27 to TRBJ1-2; D gene uncertain. The CDR3 has 13 amino acids. Per the germline V gene, CDR1 is MNHEY and CDR2 is SMNVEV (reference sequence). V was pared by 2 bases and J by 8 bases, with 12 bases between. Written as DNA, the CDR3 is TGTGCCAGCAGTTTACGGGTTATGACCGGCTACACCTTC. Translated: CASSLRVMTGYTF.

This rearrangement joins TRBV7-9 to TRBJ1-2; the D is unclear. V lost 2 bases and J lost 8, with 12 bases in between. Per germline, CDR1 SEHNR and CDR2 FQNEAQ (reference sequence). CDR3 length: 13 residues. For the CDR3, the DNA is TGTGCCAGCAGCTTACAGGAAATGCGCGGCTACACCTTC. Amino acid sequence: CASSLQEMRGYTF.

The rearrangement uses TRBV10-3 and TRBJ2-5; 8 nucleotides match TRBD1. This CDR3 comprises 17 residues. The germline CDR1 and CDR2 sequences are ENHRY and SYGVKD. The junction had 17 bases not matched to a gene; V was cut back by 6 bases and J by 5 bases. The CDR3 DNA sequence: TGTGCCATCAGCCATTGGACAGGGCGCCCTAATGTGGAGACCCAGTACTTC. Its translation: CAISHWTGRPNVETQYF.

V usage is TRBV15 and J usage is TRBJ2-2, with D possibly being TRBD2 (5 bases). The CDR3 consists of 15 residues. Germline V gene lookup returns CDR1 LNHNV and CDR2 YYDKDF (reference sequence). With 3 bases removed from V and 6 bases from J, the gap between germline ends came to 14 bases. The CDR3 here is CATSSLTRAPGELFF. For the CDR3, the DNA is TGTGCCACCAGCAGTCTAACGCGGGCCCCCGGGGAGCTGTTTTTT.

The CDR3: CASSLGGQGGRRVLTF. In DNA, the CDR3 is TGTGCCAGCAGCTTGGGAGGACAGGGAGGAAGGAGAGTCCTGACTTTC. V usage is TRBV5-4 and J usage is TRBJ2-6, with TRBD1 identical over 8 bases. The length of the CDR3 is 16 residues. Looked up from germline, CDR1 is SGHNT and CDR2 is YYREEE (reference sequence). Unmatched junction bases numbered 12, after V lost 0 bases and J lost 13 bases.

This clone was seen a single time. The rearrangement joins TRBV19 to TRBJ1-5; 9 bases map to TRBD1. In germline, CDR1 is LNHDA, CDR2 SQIVND (reference sequence). This CDR3 is 17 amino acids long. V was clipped by 4 bases and J by 2 bases; unmatched bases: 9. CDR3 sequence reads: CASSTGTGTTGNQPQHF. CDR3 in DNA: TGTGCCAGTAGTACCGGGACAGGGACGACGGGCAATCAGCCCCAGCATTTT.

This chain uses TRBV5-1 with TRBJ2-1; 15 positions match TRBD2. This CDR3 spans 17 amino acids. In germline, CDR1 is SGHRS, CDR2 YFSETQ. The V gene end was trimmed by 5 bases and the J gene end by 3 bases; junction bases not matched to a gene: 6. The CDR3 here is CASSFPGLAGGYNEQFF. The CDR3 DNA reads as TGCGCCAGCAGTTTTCCGGGACTAGCGGGGGGCTACAATGAGCAGTTCTTC.

The J gene is TRBJ1-4, the V gene TRBV4-1; 10 bases agree with TRBD1. The V gene's germline CDR1 is MGHRA and CDR2 YSYEKL. The V gene end was trimmed by 1 base and the J gene end by 8 bases; junction bases not matched to a gene: 4. CDR3 size: 15 residues. The CDR3 loop is CASSQGDRGIEKLFF. CDR3 nucleotide sequence: TGCGCCAGCAGCCAAGGGGACAGGGGAATCGAAAAACTGTTTTTT.

The chain couples TRBV12-3 or TRBV12-4 to TRBJ1-2, with D perhaps TRBD1 (6 bases). This CDR3 region has 12 residues. V lost 6 bases and J 8 bases, leaving 13 bases between the germline ends. The CDR3 DNA follows: TGTGCCAGCAGCAAACAGGGCGGGGGCTACACCTTC. Translation: CASSKQGGGYTF.

The sample holds one count of this clone. J is TRBJ2-7 and V is TRBV7-9; 7 positions match TRBD1. CDR1 is SEHNR and CDR2 is FQNEAQ in the germline V gene (reference sequence). Unmatched junction bases numbered 8, after V lost 8 bases and J lost 7 bases. This CDR3 has 12 amino acids. CDR3 nucleotides: TGTGCCAGCCCAGGACAGGCTGGTGAGCAGTACTTC. This codes for CASPGQAGEQYF. Variable domain in full (rest from reference TRBV7-9 and TRBJ2-7): DTGVSQNPRHKITKRGQNVTFRCDPISEHNRLYWYRQTLGQGPEFLTYFQNEAQLEKSRLLSDRFSAERPKGSFSTLEIQRTEQGDSAMYLCASPGQAGEQYFGPGTRLTVT.